Presented here are 16 T cell receptor beta chains from one specimen sequenced in a study of T-cell reconstitution after alpha-beta-depleted transplantation in children. TCRbeta library preparation incorporated unique molecular identifiers. TCRdb independently ran MiXCR on the PCR reads; one entry per CDR3 protein. The sample carries around 300,000 distinct CDR3 sequences, approximately 23% recorded once. The specimen comprised PBMCs, mostly from graft donor cells, sampled 180 days after TCRalphabeta/CD19-depleted stem cell transplant. These receptor sequences come from a male patient under 18 who had a stem cell transplant for acute lymphoblastic leukemia, so the T cells may come from the graft donor.

The chain has TRBV20-1 and TRBJ2-1, with 14 bases that match TRBD2. Per germline, CDR1 DFQATT and CDR2 SNEGSKA (reference sequence). V lost 7 bases, J lost 1 base, and 6 bases stayed unmatched. The CDR3 totals 16 residues. CDR3 DNA sequence: TGCAGTGTCCTAAGACTAGCGGGGGGGTCCTACAATGAGCAGTTCTTC. Amino acids: CSVLRLAGGSYNEQFF.

This clonotype was counted a few times. The chain recombines TRBV5-4 with TRBJ2-7; 15 nucleotides line up with TRBD2. The V gene end was trimmed by 4 bases and the J gene end by 2 bases; junction bases not matched to a gene: 7. Germline V gives CDR1 SGHNT, CDR2 YYREEE (reference sequence). The CDR3 is 17 residues long. The chain's CDR3 is CASSPGTSGGLAYEQYF. DNA for the CDR3: TGTGCCAGCAGCCCGGGGACTAGCGGGGGGTTGGCCTACGAGCAGTACTTC.

The chain recombines TRBV7-3 with TRBJ1-1; unclear D gene. This CDR3 contains 16 residues. CDR1 is SGHTA, CDR2 FQGTGA, per germline. V was trimmed by 0 bases and J by 4 bases, leaving 15 bases between them. The CDR3 DNA reads TGTGCCAGCAGCTTAACAGGGCCGGGTCTAGGCACTGAAGCTTTCTTT. Translated, it gives CASSLTGPGLGTEAFF.

V usage is TRBV3-1 and J usage is TRBJ2-7; D is perhaps TRBD1 (5 bases). Germline values: CDR1 LGHDT, CDR2 YNNKEL (reference sequence). Trimming took off 3 bases at V and 3 bases at J, with 9 bases between the two ends. The CDR3 sequence is 13 residues long. The CDR3 bases are TGTGCCAGCAGCCATCACCAGGGCTACGAGCAGTACTTC. Protein sequence: CASSHHQGYEQYF.

This clonotype was seen only a few times. This chain uses TRBV7-3 with TRBJ2-7; D could derive from TRBD1 or TRBD2 (5 bases each). The germline gives CDR1 SGHTA, CDR2 FQGTGA. Between the trimmed V and J ends, which lost 1 base and 9 bases, there was a span of 19 bases. The CDR3 length is 15 residues. CDR3 amino acids: CASSLITAGEQAQYF. CDR3 nucleotides: TGTGCCAGCAGCTTAATCACCGCGGGTGAACAGGCGCAGTACTTC.

The table lists this clonotype with a few counts. The gene calls are TRBV4-1 and TRBJ2-6; D might be TRBD1 (6 bases). CDR3 length equals 19 residues. Trimming removed 0 bases from V and 0 bases from J, with 15 bases in between. Germline-derived CDR1 and CDR2 are MGHRA and YSYEKL. The CDR3 protein is CASSQDPTGTFSGANVLTF. The CDR3 coding sequence is TGCGCCAGCAGCCAAGACCCGACAGGAACCTTCTCTGGGGCCAACGTCCTGACTTTC.

This clonotype was observed at least ten times. V and J are TRBV9 and TRBJ2-3; D gene uncertain. The germline V gene encodes CDR1 SGDLS and CDR2 YYNGEE. CDR3 length: 15 amino acids. V was pared by 1 base and J by 0 bases, with 9 bases between. CDR3 in amino acids: CASSVTTTSTDTQYF. Written as DNA, the CDR3 is TGTGCCAGCAGCGTAACGACAACTAGCACAGATACGCAGTATTTT.

This clonotype came up many times. The gene calls are TRBV10-3 and TRBJ2-3; 10 positions match TRBD2. Germline CDR1 and CDR2: ENHRY and SYGVKD. V trimming: 10 bases; J trimming: 3 bases; junction bases outside the gene matches: 7. The CDR3 contains 14 residues. This CDR3 is CATAAGGDTDTQYF. CDR3 DNA sequence: TGTGCCACCGCAGCGGGGGGGGATACAGATACGCAGTATTTT.

The chain uses TRBV9 and TRBJ2-3; no clear D gene. Germline values: CDR1 SGDLS, CDR2 YYNGEE. The CDR3 is 13 amino acids. The ends were cut back, 2 bases at V and 1 base at J, with 5 bases in the middle. CDR3 in DNA: TGTGCCAGCAGCGTGAGCGGCACAGATACGCAGTATTTT. This codes for CASSVSGTDTQYF.

This clonotype was detected a few times. The J gene is TRBJ2-2, the V gene TRBV9; 7 positions match TRBD2. CDR1 and CDR2 (germline): SGDLS, YYNGEE. The J segment lost 4 bases and the V segment lost 3 bases, leaving 6 bases of the junction unmatched. This CDR3 contains 15 residues. The CDR3 bases are TGTGCCAGCAGCGCCAGCGGGACTCTCACCGGGGAGCTGTTTTTT. Encoded protein: CASSASGTLTGELFF.

V and J are TRBV7-3 and TRBJ2-7; TRBD2 aligns across 10 bases. The V gene end was trimmed by 5 bases and the J gene end by 5 bases; junction bases not matched to a gene: 6. Per the germline V gene, CDR1 is SGHTA and CDR2 is FQGTGA. This CDR3 has 14 residues. Written as DNA, the CDR3 is TGTGCCAGCAGCCTAGCGGGAGATCGCCACGAGCAGTACTTC. Protein: CASSLAGDRHEQYF.

In DNA, the CDR3 is TGTGCCAGCAGTTACCTACCGGCAGGGGGGAATTCACCCCTCCACTTT. Amino acids: CASSYLPAGGNSPLHF. This sequence joins TRBV6-5 and TRBJ1-6, with TRBD1 identical over 7 bases. V shed 2 bases, J shed 7 bases, and the junction held 8 bases outside the gene matches. Germline-derived CDR1 and CDR2 are MNHEY and SVGAGI. The length of the CDR3 is 16 residues.

In its sample, this clonotype was seen many times. This chain joins TRBV15 and TRBJ2-7, with 10 positions matching TRBD2. This CDR3 region has 13 residues. The V segment lost 9 bases and the J segment 2 bases; nucleotides outside the gene matches: 4. Germline assignment: CDR1 LNHNV and CDR2 YYDKDF (reference sequence). The CDR3 region is CATRTSGTYEQYF. CDR3 in DNA: TGTGCCACGCGGACTAGCGGAACCTACGAGCAGTACTTC.

The chain employs TRBV12-3 or TRBV12-4 and TRBJ2-7, with 13 bases fitting TRBD2. The CDR3 loop spans 18 amino acids. With 5 bases clipped from V and 2 bases from J, the junction kept 12 bases outside the gene matches. CDR3 in amino acids: CASSATRLAGGRAYEQYF. The DNA of the CDR3 is TGTGCCAGCAGTGCCACCCGACTAGCGGGAGGACGAGCCTACGAGCAGTACTTC.

For this clonotype: This CDR3 fails to terminate in the conserved phenylalanine or tryptophan, so it likely reflects a read error. The rearrangement joins TRBV9 to TRBJ2-7; D not certain. The V end was cut by 3 bases, the J end by 5 bases, with 12 bases between. This CDR3 is built from 13 residues. CDR1 is SGDLS and CDR2 is YYNGEE in the germline V gene. The CDR3 DNA sequence: TGTGCCAGCAGCGCCGGAACCGTGAACGAGCAGTACCTC. This sequence encodes CASSAGTVNEQYL.

The sample holds one count of this clonotype. The chain recombines TRBV9 with TRBJ2-7; 7 nucleotides line up with TRBD2. The ends lost 6 bases at V and 2 bases at J; junction bases unmatched: 8. The CDR3 loop spans 14 amino acids. Germline V gene lookup returns CDR1 SGDLS and CDR2 YYNGEE. The CDR3 coding sequence is TGTGCCAGCAACGCGGGACTATCTACCTACGAGCAGTACTTC. It yields the protein CASNAGLSTYEQYF.